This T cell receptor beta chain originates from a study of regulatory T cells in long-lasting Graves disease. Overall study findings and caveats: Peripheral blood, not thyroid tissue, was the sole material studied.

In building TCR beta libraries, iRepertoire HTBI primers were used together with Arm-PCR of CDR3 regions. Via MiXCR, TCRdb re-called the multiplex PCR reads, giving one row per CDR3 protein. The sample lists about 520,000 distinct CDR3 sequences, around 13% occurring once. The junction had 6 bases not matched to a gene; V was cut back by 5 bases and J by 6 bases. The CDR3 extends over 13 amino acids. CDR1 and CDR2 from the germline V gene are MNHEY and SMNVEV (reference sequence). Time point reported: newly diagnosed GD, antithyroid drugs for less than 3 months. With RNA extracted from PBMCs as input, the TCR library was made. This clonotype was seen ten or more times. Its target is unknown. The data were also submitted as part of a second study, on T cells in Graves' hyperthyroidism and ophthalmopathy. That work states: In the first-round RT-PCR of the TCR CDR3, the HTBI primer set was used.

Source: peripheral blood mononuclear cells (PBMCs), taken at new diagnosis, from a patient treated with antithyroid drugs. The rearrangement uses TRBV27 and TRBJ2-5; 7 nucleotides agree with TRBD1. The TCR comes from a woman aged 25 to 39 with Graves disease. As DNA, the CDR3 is TGTGCCAGCAGTACGACAGGGTCCAAGACCCAGTACTTC. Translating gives CASSTTGSKTQYF.